One and the same sample provided the 20 T cell receptor beta chains below, sequenced in a study of regulatory T cells in long-lasting Graves disease. The time point was: newly diagnosed GD, antithyroid drugs for less than 3 months. From PBMCs, RNA was extracted and then used to make the TCR library. Researchers made TCR beta libraries by using iRepertoire HTBI primers and running Arm-PCR on CDR3 regions. TCRdb fed the multiplex PCR reads into MiXCR, producing one record per CDR3 protein. Of 500,000 to 700,000 distinct CDR3 sequences listed, roughly 16% are singletons. This same sample was also taken into another study, of T cells in Graves' hyperthyroidism and ophthalmopathy.

The sample here was peripheral blood mononuclear cells (PBMCs), taken at new diagnosis, from a patient treated with antithyroid drugs. The receptors come from a woman in her thirties with Graves disease.

The table lists this clonotype with a count of one. Possible read error: a much larger clone is one base away. The J gene is TRBJ1-4, the V gene TRBV12-5; TRBD1 is a possible D gene (6 bases). Germline CDR1 is LGHNT and CDR2 is FRNRAP. This CDR3 contains 18 residues. The CDR3 bases are TGTGCTAGTGATTTGGTAAGGGTCCGCGGGACACATAATGAAAAACTGTTTTTT. It yields the protein CASDLVRVRGTHNEKLFF.

This clonotype has at least ten counts. The chain joins TRBV7-2 to TRBJ1-3, with TRBD1 identical over 7 bases. Germline CDR1 reads SGHTA; CDR2 reads FQGNSA. The CDR3 is made up of 15 amino acids. V trimming: 5 bases; J trimming: 4 bases; junction bases outside the gene matches: 8. The CDR3 nucleotides are TGTGCCAGCAGCCGGGGACAGAGAATAGGAAACACCATATATTTT. Protein product: CASSRGQRIGNTIYF.

This rearrangement joins TRBV20-1 to TRBJ1-5, with TRBD1 matching 12 bases. The CDR3 extends over 16 amino acids. V dropped 3 bases and J dropped 4; count of bases not matched to a gene: 7. Germline V CDR1 and CDR2: DFQATT, SNEGSKA (reference sequence). CDR3 residues: CSASTGTGGRNQPQHF. CDR3 nucleotides: TGCAGTGCTAGTACTGGGACAGGGGGCCGAAATCAGCCCCAGCATTTT.

V usage is TRBV12-3 or TRBV12-4 and J usage is TRBJ1-1; no reliable D call. This CDR3 is 15 amino acids long. The germline V and J ends were trimmed by 2 bases and 6 bases, with 16 bases remaining between them. In DNA form, the CDR3 reads TGTGCCAGCAGTTTACGAGGACTCGTGGACCCTGAAGCTTTCTTT. It translates to CASSLRGLVDPEAFF.

The sample holds many counts of this clonotype. The rearrangement joins TRBV25-1 to TRBJ1-2, with no clear D. Germline CDR1 reads MGHDK; CDR2 reads SYGVNS. There are 12 residues in the CDR3. With 3 bases removed from V and 8 bases from J, the gap between germline ends came to 10 bases. This chain's CDR3 is CASSDPGSGYTF. The CDR3 nucleotides are TGTGCCAGCAGTGATCCAGGCAGCGGCTACACCTTC.

This clonotype was seen repeatedly, ten times or more. The chain links TRBV20-1 to TRBJ1-1; the D is unclear. This CDR3 spans 14 amino acids. CDR1 and CDR2 from the germline V gene are DFQATT and SNEGSKA (reference sequence). Deletions cut 1 base from V and 8 bases from J, with 17 bases between. CDR3 amino acids: CSARGLLLSGEAFF. In nucleotides, the CDR3 is TGCAGTGCTAGAGGCCTCTTACTTTCAGGAGAAGCTTTCTTT.

About this clonotype itself: This may be a read error, as it is one base from a much larger clone. The DNA for the CDR3 is TGTGCCAGCAGTCCCCCGGGCTCTACGGGGCAGTGCTTC. It yields the protein CASSPPGSTGQCF. The chain employs TRBV28 and TRBJ2-7; either TRBD1 or TRBD2 may fit D (5 bases each). The CDR3 consists of 13 residues. Germline V gene sequence: CDR1 MDHEN, CDR2 SYDVKM.

The chain has TRBV5-1 and TRBJ2-7, with D perhaps being TRBD1 or TRBD2 (5 bases each). Between the trimmed V and J ends, which lost 9 bases and 0 bases, there was a span of 16 bases. CDR1 is SGHRS and CDR2 is YFSETQ in the germline V gene. The CDR3 is 14 amino acids. The CDR3 nucleotides read TGCGCCACCCGGGGTGGGGCCGCCTCCTACGAGCAGTACTTC. Translated: CATRGGAASYEQYF.

Many counts were recorded for this clonotype. The gene calls are TRBV6-1 and TRBJ1-1, with TRBD1 matching 9 bases. The CDR3 length is 16 residues. Germline V gives CDR1 MNHNS, CDR2 SASEGT. V gave up 7 bases and J gave up 4 bases; unmatched junction bases: 13. The CDR3 DNA reads as TGTGCCAGCAACAAACTCCCGGGACAGGGATCCACTGAAGCTTTCTTT. It yields the protein CASNKLPGQGSTEAFF.

The chain is built from TRBV20-1 and TRBJ2-5; TRBD2 agrees at 7 bases. Looked up from germline, CDR1 is DFQATT and CDR2 is SNEGSKA (reference sequence). Trimming cost V 3 bases and J 5 bases; bases outside gene matches: 12. The CDR3 runs to 15 residues. The CDR3 coding sequence is TGCAGTGCTAGGGTGTGGCGGGAGCGCTGGGAGACCCAGTACTTC. Amino acid sequence: CSARVWRERWETQYF.

V and J are TRBV12-3 or TRBV12-4 and TRBJ2-7; 13 nucleotides match TRBD2. This CDR3 is 16 amino acids long. Trimming removed 4 bases from V and 4 bases from J; junction bases left unmatched: 7. CDR3 bases: TGTGCCAGCAGTTCCCGGACTAGCGGGAGTAGGTACGAGCAGTACTTC. Its protein is CASSSRTSGSRYEQYF.

This clonotype was counted a single time. The gene calls are TRBV5-1 and TRBJ2-2; 7 nucleotides align to TRBD1. This CDR3 spans 16 amino acids. J lost 4 bases, V lost 6 bases, and 12 bases had no gene match. The germline gives CDR1 SGHRS, CDR2 YFSETQ. Here the CDR3 DNA reads TGCGCCAGCACCTTTACAGGGGCCCTCCGCACCGGGGAGCTGTTTTTT. The encoded protein is CASTFTGALRTGELFF.

This rearrangement joins TRBV3-1 to TRBJ1-1; no clear D gene. With 4 bases removed from V and 1 base from J, the gap between germline ends came to 13 bases. Germline CDR1 and CDR2: LGHDT and YNNKEL (reference sequence). The length of the CDR3 is 15 residues. The CDR3 region has the DNA TGTGCCAGCAGCCCCTACCGAGTGGGGAACACTGAAGCTTTCTTT. This codes for CASSPYRVGNTEAFF.

With regard to this clonotype: This CDR3 is missing its conserved last phenylalanine or tryptophan, likely due to a read error. The V call is TRBV7-6, the J call TRBJ1-2; 7 bases agree with TRBD1. The J segment lost 5 bases and the V segment lost 5 bases, leaving 8 bases of the junction unmatched. Germline CDR1 SGHVS, CDR2 FNYEAQ. The CDR3 spans 14 residues. CDR3 in amino acids: CASSPSTGMYGYTS. CDR3 DNA: TGTGCCAGCAGCCCGTCGACAGGGATGTATGGCTACACCTCC.

This clonotype was seen ten or more times. The chain employs TRBV12-3 or TRBV12-4 and TRBJ2-5; possibly TRBD1 for D (6 bases). This CDR3 contains 15 residues. The germline V and J ends were trimmed by 8 bases and 1 base, with 17 bases remaining between them. The CDR3: CASFEGDTRQETQYF. The CDR3, as DNA: TGTGCCAGCTTCGAGGGGGACACCCGCCAAGAGACCCAGTACTTC.

This clonotype showed up just a few times. CDR3 residues: CASSYTNLMYNEQFF. The CDR3 DNA reads as TGTGCCAGCAGCTATACCAATCTCATGTACAATGAGCAGTTCTTC. The chain employs TRBV5-5 and TRBJ2-1; no reliable D call. V was pared by 3 bases and J by 4 bases, with 14 bases between. From germline, CDR1 is SGHKS and CDR2 YYEKEE (reference sequence). This CDR3 has 15 amino acids.

This clonotype came up many times. V gene TRBV20-1 combines with J gene TRBJ2-7; possibly TRBD1 for D (5 bases). Trimming stripped 5 bases from V and 6 bases from J, with 11 bases between. Per germline, CDR1 DFQATT and CDR2 SNEGSKA (reference sequence). The CDR3 runs 11 residues. The CDR3 spells CSAWQGGEQYF. The CDR3 DNA follows: TGCAGTGCTTGGCAGGGCGGCGAGCAGTACTTC.

The gene calls are TRBV3-1 and TRBJ1-3; D uncertain. The CDR3 is 15 amino acids. Germline V lookup: CDR1 LGHDT, CDR2 YNNKEL (reference sequence). V lost 4 bases, J lost 0 bases, and 10 bases lay in between. The CDR3 coding sequence is TGTGCCAGCAGCCCGACCCCGAACTCTGGAAACACCATATATTTT. This codes for CASSPTPNSGNTIYF.

This clonotype was seen repeatedly, ten times or more. The chain has TRBV27 and TRBJ1-1, with D perhaps matching TRBD1 (5 bases). The CDR3 totals 13 residues. Germline V CDR1 and CDR2: MNHEY, SMNVEV (reference sequence). The V end was cut by 8 bases, the J end by 4 bases, with 14 bases between. CDR3 residues: CASGSYRLTEAFF. The CDR3 nucleotides read TGTGCCAGCGGGTCATACAGGCTCACTGAAGCTTTCTTT.

This clonotype occurred many times. The CDR3 bases are TGTGCCAGCAAAAAACGGGCAGACGTTAACACCGGGGAGCTGTTTTTT. Translating it yields CASKKRADVNTGELFF. The J gene is TRBJ2-2, the V gene TRBV2; D remains ambiguous. Germline CDR1 SNHLY, CDR2 FYNNEI. The CDR3 runs 16 residues. V was clipped by 7 bases and J by 2 bases, with 17 bases between them.